In this sample, the clone carrying this TCR beta chain turned up a few times. Its target is not known. The CDR3 loop spans 13 amino acids. Trimming cost V 0 bases and J 8 bases, with 10 bases left between them. CDR1 SEHNR and CDR2 FQNEAQ come from the germline V gene (reference sequence). This sample was taken from a study of blood T cells in healthy people across ages. Study results and caveats: Older age coincided with a roughly linear decline in TCR beta diversity per million T cells.

A second about 7 to 12 cycle PCR used barcoded and J-beta primers. From the 5' RACE reads, TCRdb called clonotypes with MiXCR, one entry per CDR3 protein. The sample lists 450,000 to 600,000 distinct CDR3 sequences, about 25% occurring once. These data were also filed under a second study, of T cells of mothers and their children. This second report adds: Every microgram of extracted RNA entered cDNA synthesis, around 1.5 ug per 15 ul. Thymic selection molds TCR recombination output in much the same way for related pairs as for unrelated pairs.

The sequence was obtained from a boy aged 2-15 years in good health. Source material: blood. The chain has TRBV7-9 and TRBJ1-2; D uncertain. For the CDR3, the DNA is TGTGCCAGCAGCTTAGCGATGGGGTACGGCTACACCTTC. Residues: CASSLAMGYGYTF.